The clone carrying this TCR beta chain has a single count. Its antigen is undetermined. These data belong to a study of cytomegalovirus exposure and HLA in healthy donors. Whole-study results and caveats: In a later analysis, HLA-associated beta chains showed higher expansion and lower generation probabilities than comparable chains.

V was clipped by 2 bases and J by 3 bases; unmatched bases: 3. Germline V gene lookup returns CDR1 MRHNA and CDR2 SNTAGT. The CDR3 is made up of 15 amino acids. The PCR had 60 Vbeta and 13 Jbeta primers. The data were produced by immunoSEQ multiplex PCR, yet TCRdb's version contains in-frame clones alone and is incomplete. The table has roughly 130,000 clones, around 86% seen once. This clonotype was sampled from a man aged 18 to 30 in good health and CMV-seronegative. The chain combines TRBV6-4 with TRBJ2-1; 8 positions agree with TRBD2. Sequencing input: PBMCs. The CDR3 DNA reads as TGTGCCAGCAGTGACCAGCGGGAGAACTACAATGAGCAGTTCTTC. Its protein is CASSDQRENYNEQFF.